These 31 T cell receptor beta chains came from one sample sequenced in a study of shared clonotypes between healthy human individuals. Measured with immunoSEQ multiplex PCR; TCRdb has only the in-frame clones, and not every one. The data contain 400,000 to 500,000 clones, about 82% of them singletons. Sequenced: PBMCs. The receptors were sampled from a woman in her thirties or forties in good health. Some clones in this sample may be carry-over from other donors' samples.

This clone was seen a handful of times. Other DNA sequences in the same sample also yield this CDR3. The gene calls are TRBV10-1 and TRBJ2-6; D unresolved. Looked up from germline, CDR1 is WNHNN and CDR2 is SYGVQD (reference sequence). CDR3 length equals 17 residues. Trimming left V 3 bases short and J 0 bases short, with 12 bases between. CDR3 loop: CASSDGSSGSGANVLTF. The CDR3 nucleotides are TGCGCCAGCAGTGATGGCAGCTCCGGCTCTGGGGCCAACGTCCTGACTTTC.

The CDR3 DNA sequence: TGTGCCAGCAGCTGGGTGGGGCCTGAGCAGTTCTTC. Its translation: CASSWVGPEQFF. The rearrangement uses TRBV7-3 and TRBJ2-1, with D perhaps matching TRBD1 (5 bases). V lost 4 bases and J 9 bases, leaving 10 bases between the germline ends. The CDR3 consists of 12 residues. The germline V gene has CDR1 SGHTA and CDR2 FQGTGA.

The V and J genes are TRBV11-2 and TRBJ2-5; possibly TRBD2 for D (5 bases). CDR1 SGHAT and CDR2 FQNNGV come from the germline V gene. This CDR3 has 14 residues. The V gene lost 5 bases and the J gene lost 2 bases, with 12 bases spanning the gap. For the CDR3, the DNA is TGTGCCAGCAGCCCCCTCCGGGGACAAGAGACCCAGTACTTC. This translates into CASSPLRGQETQYF.

The chain carries TRBV5-8 and TRBJ2-7; D might be TRBD1 (6 bases). The CDR3 runs to 14 residues. The V gene lost 0 bases and the J gene lost 1 base, with 8 bases spanning the gap. Germline CDR1 and CDR2: SGHTS and YDEGEE. DNA of the CDR3: TGTGCCAGCAGCTTGGAGACAGGTTCCTACGAGCAGTACTTC. It is translated as CASSLETGSYEQYF.

The chain couples TRBV18 to TRBJ1-2; TRBD1 aligns across 10 bases. The germline CDR1 and CDR2 sequences are KGHSH and LQKENI. The CDR3 is 16 amino acids. The V segment lost 2 bases and the J segment 7 bases; nucleotides outside the gene matches: 10. The chain's CDR3 is CASSPSGQGRVVGYTF. DNA of the CDR3: TGTGCCAGCTCACCATCGGGACAGGGGAGAGTAGTTGGCTACACCTTC.

The chain recombines TRBV7-2 with TRBJ1-1; a possible D gene is TRBD1 (5 bases). This CDR3 is built from 18 residues. Germline CDR1 is SGHTA and CDR2 is FQGNSA. The ends were cut back, 1 base at V and 3 bases at J, with 21 bases in the middle. CDR3: CASSLVSGPIGADTEAFF. The CDR3 region has the DNA TGTGCCAGCAGCTTAGTGTCGGGCCCGATCGGGGCGGACACTGAAGCTTTCTTT.

Only one count was recorded for this clone. The chain links TRBV28 to TRBJ2-1; D call uncertain. V was pared by 3 bases and J by 5 bases, with 14 bases between. This CDR3 is 15 amino acids long. Germline V gene data show CDR1 as MDHEN and CDR2 as SYDVKM. The CDR3 loop is CASSFGRSSHNEQFF. For the CDR3, the DNA is TGTGCCAGCAGTTTCGGCAGGAGTAGCCACAATGAGCAGTTCTTC.

The chain employs TRBV28 and TRBJ1-5, with TRBD1 matching 8 bases. Germline-derived CDR1 and CDR2 are MDHEN and SYDVKM. Trimming took 6 bases from V and 6 from J; bases not matched to a gene: 13. This CDR3 has 16 residues. CDR3 in amino acids: CASRGRGQGAVQPQHF. The CDR3 coding sequence is TGTGCCAGCAGGGGTAGGGGCCAGGGGGCTGTTCAGCCCCAGCATTTT. Full variable domain (missing parts from reference TRBV28 and TRBJ1-5): DVKVTQSSRYLVKRTGEKVFLECVQDMDHENMFWYRQDPGLGLRLIYFSYDVKMKEKGDIPEGYSVSREKKERFSLILESASTNQTSMYLCASRGRGQGAVQPQHFGDGTRLSIL.

This chain connects TRBV2 to TRBJ2-1; the D call may be TRBD1 or TRBD2 (5 bases each). Trimming took 8 bases from V and 2 from J, leaving 13 bases between them. In germline, CDR1 is SNHLY, CDR2 FYNNEI. The CDR3 loop spans 14 amino acids. The CDR3 region has the DNA TGTGCCAGCGGACCGGGACCCGCCTACAATGAGCAGTTCTTC. It yields the protein CASGPGPAYNEQFF.

This chain connects TRBV4-3 to TRBJ1-4; no clear D gene. The CDR3 has 15 residues. V shed 0 bases and J shed 7 bases, with 12 bases lying between them. Germline V gives CDR1 LGHNA, CDR2 YSLEER. CDR3 bases: TGCGCCAGCAGCCAAGATAGGGCCGGAGGTGAAAAACTGTTTTTT. Residues: CASSQDRAGGEKLFF.

A note on this clone: One junction end disagrees with the germline gene, perhaps due to a read error. The DNA of the CDR3 is TGTGCCGCCAGCAGAGCAGGGAGAACCTACGAGCAGTACTTC. It is translated as CAASRAGRTYEQYF. The chain combines TRBV15 with TRBJ2-5; D assignment may be TRBD1 or TRBD2 (5 bases each). The end of the DNA fits TRBJ2-7 better, so the J call may be wrong. Per germline, CDR1 LNHNV and CDR2 YYDKDF (reference sequence). This CDR3 has 14 amino acids.

On this clone: The sample contains more than one DNA sequence encoding this CDR3. This chain connects TRBV27 to TRBJ2-3; D is ambiguous. Germline CDR1 is MNHEY and CDR2 is SMNVEV (reference sequence). Trimming shortened V by 2 bases and J by 3 bases, and 6 bases separated the two germline ends. There are 13 residues in the CDR3. The CDR3 nucleotides read TGTGCCAGCAGTTTAAGAGGTACAGATACGCAGTATTTT. It is translated as CASSLRGTDTQYF.

This chain links TRBV5-1 with TRBJ1-1, with 7 positions matching TRBD1. Trimming took 4 bases from V and 0 from J; bases not matched to a gene: 3. CDR3 length: 14 amino acids. The germline V gene encodes CDR1 SGHRS and CDR2 YFSETQ. CDR3 DNA sequence: TGCGCCAGCAGCGGGGACAGCATGAACACTGAAGCTTTCTTT. Its protein product is CASSGDSMNTEAFF. Using reference TRBV5-1 and TRBJ1-1 for the parts outside the CDR3, the full variable domain is KAGVTQTPRYLIKTRGQQVTLSCSPISGHRSVSWYQQTPGQGLQFLFEYFSETQRNKGNFPGRFSGRQFSNSRSEMNVSTLELGDSALYLCASSGDSMNTEAFFGQGTRLTVV.

The chain has TRBV27 and TRBJ1-2; 9 bases agree with TRBD1. Per the germline V gene, CDR1 is MNHEY and CDR2 is SMNVEV (reference sequence). The V gene end was trimmed by 5 bases and the J gene end by 8 bases; junction bases not matched to a gene: 9. The CDR3 contains 14 residues. The CDR3 DNA is TGTGCCAGCAGTCCCCTGGACAGGGGCTGGGGCTACACCTTC. Residues: CASSPLDRGWGYTF.

The chain carries TRBV7-8 and TRBJ1-1; D uncertain. Trimming took 5 bases from V and 1 from J, leaving 17 bases between them. The CDR3 is made up of 16 amino acids. Germline CDR1 is SGHVS and CDR2 is FQNEAQ. CDR3 protein: CASSQRRFLANTEAFF. The CDR3 DNA reads TGTGCCAGCAGCCAGAGACGGTTTTTGGCGAACACTGAAGCTTTCTTT. Drawing the rest from reference TRBV7-8 and TRBJ1-1, the complete variable domain is GAGVSQSPRYKVAKRGQDVALRCDPISGHVSLFWYQQALGQGPEFLTYFQNEAQLDKSGLPSDRFFAERPEGSVSTLKIQRTQQEDSAVYLCASSQRRFLANTEAFFGQGTRLTVV.

The genes are TRBV7-6 and TRBJ1-5; 9 nucleotides line up with TRBD1. The CDR3 is made up of 17 amino acids. J gave up 4 bases and V 1 base, and 8 bases lay outside the gene matches. The germline gives CDR1 SGHVS, CDR2 FNYEAQ. The CDR3: CASSLGRGQGPNQPQHF. The DNA of the CDR3 is TGTGCCAGCAGCTTAGGTAGGGGACAGGGACCTAATCAGCCCCAGCATTTT.

V gene TRBV11-3 combines with J gene TRBJ1-5; weak D call: TRBD1 (5 bases). Germline values: CDR1 SGHNT, CDR2 YENEEA. The CDR3 loop spans 16 amino acids. The V gene lost 1 base and the J gene lost 7 bases, with 17 bases spanning the gap. The CDR3 spells CASSLVLGGNNQPQHF. CDR3 bases: TGTGCCAGCAGCTTAGTCTTGGGGGGGAATAACCAGCCCCAGCATTTT.

This clone turned up a few times. The CDR3 here is CASSSLESYNEQFF. CDR3 nucleotide sequence: TGCGCCAGCAGCAGTCTCGAGTCCTACAATGAGCAGTTCTTC. The genes are TRBV5-1 and TRBJ2-1; D remains ambiguous. The V and J ends lost 4 bases and 1 base respectively, with 9 bases between them. CDR3 length: 14 residues. From germline, CDR1 is SGHRS and CDR2 YFSETQ.

This clone was detected once. The rearrangement uses TRBV28 and TRBJ1-1; D gene ambiguous. V was clipped by 8 bases and J by 5 bases, with 12 bases between them. The CDR3 is 12 amino acids. CDR1 MDHEN and CDR2 SYDVKM come from the germline V gene. DNA for the CDR3: TGTGCCAGCCTCACCGCTGGGACTGAAGCTTTCTTT. Its translation is CASLTAGTEAFF.

CDR3 sequence reads: CASSERASYNEQFF. CDR3 nucleotide sequence: TGTGCCAGCAGTGAGCGGGCCTCCTACAATGAGCAGTTCTTC. This rearrangement joins TRBV2 to TRBJ2-1; maybe TRBD2 (5 bases). CDR1 SNHLY and CDR2 FYNNEI come from the germline V gene. CDR3 length equals 14 residues. The ends were cut back, 3 bases at V and 0 bases at J, with 6 bases in the middle.

This clone was observed a single time. The rearrangement links TRBV15 to TRBJ2-7; 7 bases fit TRBD1. The germline gives CDR1 LNHNV, CDR2 YYDKDF (reference sequence). V lost 5 bases and J lost 2; bases outside the gene matches: 6. The CDR3 contains 14 residues. CDR3 nucleotide sequence: TGTGCCACCAGCGGGCGGACAGGAGCCTACGAGCAGTACTTC. Residues: CATSGRTGAYEQYF.

This chain joins TRBV18 and TRBJ1-5; D remains unclear. Germline assignment: CDR1 KGHSH and CDR2 LQKENI. The CDR3 sequence is 14 residues long. Trimming pared 3 bases from V and 5 bases from J, leaving 11 bases between. CDR3 sequence reads: CASSPASADQPQHF. The CDR3 DNA sequence: TGTGCCAGCTCACCGGCCAGCGCAGATCAGCCCCAGCATTTT.

This chain joins TRBV19 and TRBJ2-1; D perhaps matches TRBD1 (5 bases). The CDR3 consists of 15 residues. Germline loops: CDR1 LNHDA, CDR2 SQIVND (reference sequence). V was pared by 1 base and J by 1 base, with 8 bases between. The CDR3 sequence is CASSIGAGSYNEQFF. The CDR3 coding sequence is TGTGCCAGTAGTATAGGGGCAGGGTCCTACAATGAGCAGTTCTTC.

About this clone: Given a far larger clone just one base away, this is likely a sequencing read error. Other DNA sequences in the sample encode the same CDR3. The chain is built from TRBV20-1 and TRBJ2-4; tentatively, D is TRBD1 or TRBD2 (5 bases each). CDR1 and CDR2 (germline): DFQATT, SNEGSKA (reference sequence). The CDR3 is 11 residues long. The CDR3 reads CSARSGTIQYF. Written as DNA, the CDR3 is TGCAGTGCCAGGTCCGGGACCATTCAGTACTTT.

This clone was seen only a few times. The rearrangement links TRBV27 to TRBJ1-5; D possibly corresponds to TRBD1 (5 bases). The V gene's germline CDR1 is MNHEY and CDR2 SMNVEV (reference sequence). This CDR3 contains 15 residues. V lost 2 bases and J lost 3, with 11 bases in between. CDR3 amino acids: CASSLRGGVNQPQHF. The CDR3 coding sequence is TGTGCCAGCAGTTTACGGGGCGGCGTCAATCAGCCCCAGCATTTT.

The V gene is TRBV11-3, the J gene TRBJ2-1; D is tentatively TRBD1 or TRBD2 (6 bases each). This CDR3 contains 16 residues. Germline V gives CDR1 SGHNT, CDR2 YENEEA. The V end was cut by 2 bases, the J end by 5 bases, with 16 bases between. CDR3 in DNA: TGTGCCAGCAGCTTAAGATCCGGGGGCACACACAATGAGCAGTTCTTC. Translation: CASSLRSGGTHNEQFF.

V is TRBV11-3 and J is TRBJ2-5; D is possibly TRBD1 (6 bases). V lost 5 bases, J lost 1 base, and 8 bases lay in between. The CDR3 sequence is 13 residues long. The germline V gene has CDR1 SGHNT and CDR2 YENEEA. The CDR3 region has the DNA TGTGCCAGCAGCCGGGACACCCAAGAGACCCAGTACTTC. It translates to CASSRDTQETQYF.

CDR3 amino acids: CASSRQGAEGANVLTF. The CDR3 DNA reads TGTGCCAGCAGTAGACAGGGGGCGGAGGGGGCCAACGTCCTGACTTTC. The gene calls are TRBV6-6 and TRBJ2-6; 10 bases are a match to TRBD1. Germline V gene sequence: CDR1 MNHNY, CDR2 SVGAGI (reference sequence). The CDR3 spans 16 residues. Trimming removed 5 bases from V and 4 bases from J; junction bases left unmatched: 5.

The J gene is TRBJ1-2, the V gene TRBV29-1; 7 bases map to TRBD1. After removal of 6 bases from V and 4 bases from J, the junction contained 11 bases not matched to a gene. The CDR3 covers 14 residues. Germline CDR1 is SQVTM and CDR2 is ANQGSEA. The chain's CDR3 is CSVGVPGQRYGYTF. The CDR3 coding sequence is TGCAGCGTCGGGGTCCCGGGACAGCGCTATGGCTACACCTTC.

This clone was seen a handful of times. The V call is TRBV9, the J call TRBJ2-6, with a weak D call TRBD1 (6 bases). The germline gives CDR1 SGDLS, CDR2 YYNGEE. The V end was cut by 0 bases, the J end by 6 bases, with 10 bases between. The CDR3 covers 15 residues. In nucleotides, the CDR3 is TGTGCCAGCAGCGTAGGTCCAGGGGTGGCCAACGTCCTGACTTTC. Translating it yields CASSVGPGVANVLTF. The full variable domain, completed using reference TRBV9 and TRBJ2-6, is DSGVTQTPKHLITATGQRVTLRCSPRSGDLSVYWYQQSLDQGLQFLIQYYNGEERAKGNILERFSAQQFPDLHSELNLSSLELGDSALYFCASSVGPGVANVLTFGAGSRLTVL.

About this clone: This may come from a read error, since a much larger clone is one base off. Other DNA sequences within the sample encode an identical CDR3. This rearrangement joins TRBV19 to TRBJ2-5; 16 bases line up with TRBD2. CDR1 and CDR2 from the germline V gene are LNHDA and SQIVND (reference sequence). V lost 6 bases and J lost 5; bases outside the gene matches: 6. CDR3 length: 16 amino acids. DNA of the CDR3: TGTGCCAGTAGCTTCGGGACTAGCGGGAGGGGGGAGACCCAGTACTTC. It is translated as CASSFGTSGRGETQYF.